Below, one T cell receptor (beta chain) is given with its context. Its antigen is unknown. The data are from a study of cytomegalovirus exposure and HLA in healthy donors. Study-wide findings and caveats: An analysis that came later showed most CMV-associated TCR beta chains appearing HLA-restricted. Immune exposure data for these donors was limited to CMV serostatus.

The PCR contained 60 Vbeta and 13 Jbeta primers. Clones were sequenced by immunoSEQ multiplex PCR, and TCRdb holds only the in-frame ones, with some missing. The sample includes around 150,000 clones, roughly three quarters of them seen just once. This CDR3 has 16 amino acids. After removal of 4 bases from V and 2 bases from J, the junction contained 7 bases not matched to a gene. Germline CDR1 is SGHAT and CDR2 is FQNNGV. The clonotype was recovered from a woman aged 40 to 50 in good health and CMV-seronegative. The rearrangement joins TRBV11-2 to TRBJ2-7, with TRBD2 matching over 11 bases. Sequenced material: PBMCs. The CDR3 nucleotides are TGTGCCAGCAGCTCCTTGACTAGCGGGATGACCTACGAGCAGTACTTC. It specifies CASSSLTSGMTYEQYF.